The 22 T cell receptor beta chains reported below all come from one sample, sequenced in a study of T cell responses to AZD1222 COVID-19 vaccine. Sequencing used immunoSEQ multiplex PCR; TCRdb keeps in-frame clones, though not all of them. This table has fewer than 200,000 clones, around 92% appearing once. The source was peripheral blood, collected on day 0 of AZD1222 vaccination. The origin of the receptors is an adult in good health.

CDR3 sequence reads: CASSPQGQGHHEQYF. DNA for the CDR3: TGTGCCAGCAGCCCCCAGGGACAGGGGCACCACGAGCAGTACTTC. The rearrangement uses TRBV7-2 and TRBJ2-7; TRBD1 agrees at 10 bases. The length of the CDR3 is 15 residues. V lost 5 bases to trimming and J lost 5 bases; unmatched junction nucleotides: 9. Germline values: CDR1 SGHTA, CDR2 FQGNSA. Full variable domain (outside the CDR3, taken from reference TRBV7-2 and TRBJ2-7): GAGVSQSPSNKVTEKGKDVELRCDPISGHTALYWYRQSLGQGLEFLIYFQGNSAPDKSGLPSDRFSAERTGGSVSTLTIQRTQQEDSAVYLCASSPQGQGHHEQYFGPGTRLTVT.

This chain uses TRBV7-2 with TRBJ1-3; tentative D call: TRBD1 (5 bases). Germline V gene sequence: CDR1 SGHTA, CDR2 FQGNSA. This CDR3 contains 16 residues. Trimming left V 4 bases short and J 0 bases short, with 13 bases between. The CDR3 region is CASSWGDQSSGNTIYF. For the CDR3, the DNA is TGTGCCAGCAGCTGGGGGGACCAAAGCTCTGGAAACACCATATATTTT. Full variable domain (rest looked up from reference TRBV7-2 and TRBJ1-3): GAGVSQSPSNKVTEKGKDVELRCDPISGHTALYWYRQSLGQGLEFLIYFQGNSAPDKSGLPSDRFSAERTGGSVSTLTIQRTQQEDSAVYLCASSWGDQSSGNTIYFGEGSWLTVV.

The chain combines TRBV10-2 with TRBJ1-5; no firm D call. V lost 3 bases and J 7 bases, leaving 7 bases between the germline ends. The CDR3 is 12 residues long. Germline values: CDR1 WSHSY, CDR2 SAAADI. CDR3 amino acids: CASSEGFQPQHF. The CDR3, as DNA: TGCGCCAGCAGTGAAGGGTTCCAGCCCCAGCATTTT.

V gene TRBV4-2 combines with J gene TRBJ1-4, with D tentatively TRBD1 (5 bases). V was cut by 0 bases and J by 4 bases, with 9 bases left in between. The V gene's germline CDR1 is LGHNA and CDR2 YNFKEQ. This CDR3 region has 15 residues. CDR3 residues: CASSQDNGGNEKLFF. The CDR3 region has the DNA TGTGCCAGCAGCCAAGATAATGGGGGTAATGAAAAACTGTTTTTT.

This clone has just one count. The V gene is TRBV6-5, the J gene TRBJ1-4; the D gene is possibly TRBD1 (5 bases). The CDR3 loop spans 14 amino acids. V lost 5 bases to trimming and J lost 5 bases, with 12 bases between them. Germline V lookup: CDR1 MNHEY, CDR2 SVGAGI. Here the CDR3 reads CASSRRGLNEKLFF. The CDR3 region has the DNA TGTGCCAGCAGTCGACGGGGGTTGAATGAAAAACTGTTTTTT.

The J gene is TRBJ1-2, the V gene TRBV10-2; D is uncertain. The germline V gene encodes CDR1 WSHSY and CDR2 SAAADI. V lost 10 bases and J lost 6, with 15 bases in between. CDR3 length: 12 residues. The DNA of the CDR3 is TGCGCCACCGCGGGCCCGAGAAATGGCTACACCTTC. This translates into CATAGPRNGYTF.

The chain joins TRBV19 to TRBJ2-7; 7 bases match TRBD2. The CDR3 sequence is 15 residues long. J gave up 6 bases and V 0 bases, and 8 bases lay outside the gene matches. The germline gives CDR1 LNHDA, CDR2 SQIVND (reference sequence). The CDR3 protein is CASSIELLADGEQYF. In nucleotides, the CDR3 is TGTGCCAGTAGTATAGAACTGCTAGCGGACGGCGAGCAGTACTTC.

For this clone: The same CDR3 arises from other DNA sequences in this sample as well. V gene TRBV7-9 combines with J gene TRBJ1-1, with 7 bases identical to TRBD1. The CDR3 runs 13 residues. Germline V gene sequence: CDR1 SEHNR, CDR2 FQNEAQ (reference sequence). The V gene end was trimmed by 3 bases and the J gene end by 4 bases; junction bases not matched to a gene: 2. The CDR3 region is CASSLGTATEAFF. CDR3 nucleotide sequence: TGTGCCAGCAGCTTGGGGACAGCCACTGAAGCTTTCTTT.

The chain couples TRBV28 to TRBJ1-2, with D uncertain. Per the germline V gene, CDR1 is MDHEN and CDR2 is SYDVKM. The CDR3 loop spans 15 amino acids. V was cut by 3 bases and J by 2 bases, with 13 bases left in between. DNA for the CDR3: TGTGCCAGCAGTTTGAGGGAAGGGTACAACTATGGCTACACCTTC. As protein: CASSLREGYNYGYTF.

J is TRBJ2-5 and V is TRBV7-2; 11 nucleotides line up with TRBD2. V gave up 4 bases and J gave up 2 bases; unmatched junction bases: 6. Germline CDR1 and CDR2: SGHTA and FQGNSA. The CDR3 loop spans 16 amino acids. Here the CDR3 DNA reads TGTGCCAGCAGCTGGGGGACTAGCGGAGTACAAGAGACCCAGTACTTC. Protein product: CASSWGTSGVQETQYF.

This clone was observed a handful of times. The genes are TRBV10-3 and TRBJ1-6; D remains ambiguous. V gave up 11 bases and J gave up 5 bases, with 16 bases separating them. The CDR3 contains 14 residues. Germline V gene lookup returns CDR1 ENHRY and CDR2 SYGVKD. This CDR3 is CASKDVRDNSPLHF. The CDR3 DNA follows: TGTGCCTCCAAGGACGTAAGGGATAATTCACCCCTCCACTTT.

The J gene is TRBJ1-3, the V gene TRBV4-1; D call uncertain. V was cut by 0 bases and J by 4 bases, with 10 bases left in between. CDR3 length equals 15 residues. Germline-derived CDR1 and CDR2 are MGHRA and YSYEKL. The CDR3 nucleotides read TGCGCCAGCAGCCAAGATCGACTCGTAGGAAACACCATATATTTT. It translates to CASSQDRLVGNTIYF.

The CDR3 region is CASRVGSGETQYF. The CDR3 region has the DNA TGTGCCAGTAGGGTGGGGTCGGGAGAGACCCAGTACTTC. V gene TRBV19 combines with J gene TRBJ2-5; D ambiguous. This CDR3 region has 13 residues. V dropped 6 bases and J dropped 4 bases, with 12 bases sitting between them. Per germline, CDR1 LNHDA and CDR2 SQIVND (reference sequence).

This chain uses TRBV7-9 with TRBJ1-1; D is ambiguous. Germline V gives CDR1 SEHNR, CDR2 FQNEAQ (reference sequence). V lost 4 bases, J lost 0 bases, and 12 bases lay in between. CDR3 length equals 15 residues. CDR3 DNA sequence: TGTGCCAGCAGCTCTCGGCGGTTGTTGAACACTGAAGCTTTCTTT. Amino acid sequence: CASSSRRLLNTEAFF.

This chain uses TRBV19 with TRBJ1-1, with no clear D. The germline V and J ends were trimmed by 4 bases and 5 bases, with 14 bases remaining between them. Germline CDR1 LNHDA, CDR2 SQIVND (reference sequence). CDR3 length: 14 residues. The CDR3 protein is CASSNSRLGTEAFF. For the CDR3, the DNA is TGTGCCAGTAGTAACAGTAGGCTAGGTACTGAAGCTTTCTTT.

The chain employs TRBV10-3 and TRBJ2-6; D remains unclear. The CDR3 consists of 14 residues. Germline-derived CDR1 and CDR2 are ENHRY and SYGVKD. Trimming pared 2 bases from V and 1 base from J, leaving 3 bases between. CDR3 sequence (DNA): TGTGCCATCAGTGAGAATTCTGGGGCCAACGTCCTGACTTTC. The encoded protein is CAISENSGANVLTF.

This chain joins TRBV29-1 and TRBJ1-2, with D uncertain. V gave up 3 bases and J gave up 6 bases, with 8 bases separating them. Looked up from germline, CDR1 is SQVTM and CDR2 is ANQGSEA. The CDR3 has 11 residues. This CDR3 reads CSVDVVDGYTF. CDR3 nucleotide sequence: TGCAGCGTTGATGTTGTAGATGGCTACACCTTC.

This sequence joins TRBV6-5 and TRBJ1-3, with unresolved D. Germline CDR1 reads MNHEY; CDR2 reads SVGAGI. Trimming left V 7 bases short and J 0 bases short, with 13 bases between. The length of the CDR3 is 15 residues. CDR3 in amino acids: CASTLNGVSGNTIYF. CDR3 DNA: TGTGCCAGCACCCTTAATGGAGTCTCTGGAAACACCATATATTTT.

Concerning this clone itself: Other DNA sequences of this sample code for an identical CDR3. The chain recombines TRBV20-1 with TRBJ2-5, with D unresolved. CDR1 and CDR2 (germline): DFQATT, SNEGSKA (reference sequence). V lost 0 bases to trimming and J lost 6 bases, with 5 bases between them. CDR3 length: 11 amino acids. The CDR3 nucleotides are TGCAGTGCTAGAGAATCGCAGACCCAGTACTTC. Residues: CSARESQTQYF.

This clone was seen a single time. CDR3 DNA sequence: TGCGCCAGCAGTGCTCAGGGAGTCGCCTACAATGAGCAGTTCTTC. Residues: CASSAQGVAYNEQFF. The chain joins TRBV10-1 to TRBJ2-1; D possibly uses TRBD1 or TRBD2 (5 bases each). Per the germline V gene, CDR1 is WNHNN and CDR2 is SYGVQD (reference sequence). The V end lost 4 bases, the J end lost 2 bases, and 12 bases lay between the germline ends. There are 15 residues in the CDR3.

The chain combines TRBV7-2 with TRBJ1-5, with 8 bases identical to TRBD1. V lost 8 bases, J lost 2 bases, and 8 bases stayed unmatched. This CDR3 comprises 15 residues. In germline, CDR1 is SGHTA, CDR2 FQGNSA. The CDR3 here is CASATGTGGNQPQHF. CDR3 nucleotide sequence: TGTGCCAGCGCAACCGGGACAGGAGGCAATCAGCCCCAGCATTTT.

This chain uses TRBV9 with TRBJ1-6, with D perhaps TRBD1 (5 bases). Germline assignment: CDR1 SGDLS and CDR2 YYNGEE. This CDR3 is built from 15 residues. V dropped 0 bases and J dropped 9 bases, with 13 bases sitting between them. The CDR3 sequence is CASSVGWGGASPLHF. Written as DNA, the CDR3 is TGTGCCAGCAGCGTAGGGTGGGGGGGAGCTTCACCCCTCCACTTT.